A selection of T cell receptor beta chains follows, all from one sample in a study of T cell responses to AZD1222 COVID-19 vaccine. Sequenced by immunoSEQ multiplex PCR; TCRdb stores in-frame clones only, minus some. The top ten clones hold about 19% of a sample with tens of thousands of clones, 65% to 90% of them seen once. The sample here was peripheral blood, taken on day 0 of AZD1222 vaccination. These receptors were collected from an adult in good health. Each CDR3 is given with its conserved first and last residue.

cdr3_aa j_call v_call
CASNGQGYEQYF TRBJ2-7 TRBV6-5
CASSLAHPAVAVNYGYTF TRBJ1-2 TRBV7-8
CASSAGGYNEQFF TRBJ2-1 TRBV19
CASSLGGLNEKLFF TRBJ1-4 TRBV28
CASSSTPRYEQYF TRBJ2-7 TRBV27
CASSMGTYNEKLFF TRBJ1-4 TRBV19
CASSLGSSGNTIYF TRBJ1-3 TRBV11-2
CASSLLKYFKQYF TRBJ2-7 TRBV12-3/TRBV12-4
CASSLSPTGVGTDTQYF TRBJ2-3 TRBV5-1
CASRKGAEGIRTEAFF TRBJ1-1 TRBV5-1
CASSLVLTEAGNTIYF TRBJ1-3 TRBV7-2
CASSLGKDTQYF TRBJ2-3 TRBV5-1
CAWNFGVLSNTEAFF TRBJ1-1 TRBV30
CATSDRKGGGDTQYF TRBJ2-3 TRBV24-1
CASSTSWSSASPDTQYF TRBJ2-3 TRBV2
CASSLSGQGYGYTF TRBJ1-2 TRBV28
CASSPKGTEAFF TRBJ1-1 TRBV18
CASRTGGSSYEQYF TRBJ2-7 TRBV6-5
CASKLGGARNEQFF TRBJ2-1 TRBV27
CASSLAQTSTYNEQFF TRBJ2-1 TRBV7-2
CASSIDRGLYEQFF TRBJ2-1 TRBV19
CASSLVVLAETDTQYF TRBJ2-3 TRBV5-6
CASRPPGPTPKTQYF TRBJ2-5 TRBV28
CASSISGTGGSPLHF TRBJ1-6 TRBV5-1
CASSERSEMNTEAFF TRBJ1-1 TRBV2
CASSPQAAVGAFF TRBJ1-1 TRBV7-9
CASSLERSSYNSPLHF TRBJ1-6 TRBV7-2
CASRTAGGLYNEQFF TRBJ2-1 TRBV27
CASSVGGNYGYTF TRBJ1-2 TRBV9
CASSSPGRANYGYTF TRBJ1-2 TRBV27
CAWRDLKLQGSYNEQFF TRBJ2-1 TRBV30